This T cell receptor (beta chain) comes out of a study of human T cells and chemical hapten exposure. Individual cDNA molecules in this library carried unique molecular identifiers. TCRdb reanalysed the RACE reads using MiXCR and keeps one entry per CDR3 protein. The sample contains more than 300,000 distinct CDR3 sequences, 5.5% of which appear only once. The V and J ends lost 3 bases and 6 bases respectively, with 14 bases between them. The CDR3 totals 14 residues. Indicated time point: pre-sensitization, week 0. Described treatment: therapeutic diphenylcyclopropenone sensitization with weekly scalp DPC. Unfractionated whole blood was the source from which total RNA was extracted. This clonotype was seen many times.

The chain joins TRBV12-3 or TRBV12-4 to TRBJ1-1; no reliable D call. The source of this sequence is a woman between 18 and 29 years old with alopecia areata. Some clones in this sample may be carry-over from other donors' samples. The source was whole blood, collected in connection with sensitization to the hapten diphenylcyclopropenone (DPC). CDR3 bases: TGTGCCAGCAGTTTGGTGCGAGGGATACCTGAAGCTTTCTTT. This codes for CASSLVRGIPEAFF.